What follows are 23 T cell receptor beta chains derived from one specimen sequenced in a study of shared clonotypes between healthy human individuals (dated by TCRdb to 2018 to 2021). Library generation was performed with the immunoSEQ multiplex PCR assay. TCRdb took over this immuneACCESS table, retaining in-frame rearrangements with V and J assigned. Such tables are incomplete; in checked studies, under half of the missing clones stem from an unresolved V gene, and the remainder is unexplained. The sample records over a million clones, around 95% of which are singletons. Over 1% of the sample is held by the ten biggest clonotypes. Sequenced material: naive CD4+ T cells sorted from blood. The cell subset or site label, as the study defines it: CD45RA+ positively selected. The receptor source for this set is a man younger than 45 in good health.

The CDR3 protein is CASSPISDTQYF. The CDR3 bases are TGTGCCAGCTCACCAATTTCAGATACGCAGTATTTT. The chain employs TRBV18 and TRBJ2-3, with no clear D. The CDR3 sequence is 12 residues long. CDR1 KGHSH and CDR2 LQKENI come from the germline V gene. The V and J ends lost 2 bases and 4 bases respectively, with 4 bases between them.

CDR3 in amino acids: CSVEGQMNTGELFF. CDR3 sequence (DNA): TGCAGCGTTGAGGGACAGATGAACACCGGGGAGCTGTTTTTT. The chain uses TRBV29-1 and TRBJ2-2; TRBD1 matches at 7 bases. From germline, CDR1 is SQVTM and CDR2 ANQGSEA. With 3 bases clipped from V and 1 base from J, the junction kept 2 bases outside the gene matches. The CDR3 has 14 residues.

The table lists this clone with a count of one. The V and J genes are TRBV4-3 and TRBJ2-6; D is uncertain. Trimming stripped 0 bases from V and 0 bases from J, with 12 bases between. Germline V gene data show CDR1 as LGHNA and CDR2 as YSLEER. The CDR3 loop spans 18 amino acids. Written as DNA, the CDR3 is TGCGCCAGCAGCCAAGATAATTGGAGAGCCTCTGGGGCCAACGTCCTGACTTTC. This encodes CASSQDNWRASGANVLTF.

V usage is TRBV2 and J usage is TRBJ2-3; 15 nucleotides align to TRBD2. Germline V gene sequence: CDR1 SNHLY, CDR2 FYNNEI. V lost 4 bases, J lost 2 bases, and 7 bases stayed unmatched. The CDR3 is 18 amino acids. Written as DNA, the CDR3 is TGTGCCAGCAGTGTCCGGACTAGCGGGAGGGGAAACACAGATACGCAGTATTTT. Amino acid sequence: CASSVRTSGRGNTDTQYF. The variable domain in full, with the rest retrieved from reference TRBV2 and TRBJ2-3, is EPEVTQTPSHQVTQMGQEVILRCVPISNHLYFYWYRQILGQKVEFLVSFYNNEISEKSEIFDDQFSVERPDGSNFTLKIRSTKLEDSAMYFCASSVRTSGRGNTDTQYFGPGTRLTVL.

The V call is TRBV7-2, the J call TRBJ1-2, with D possibly matching TRBD1 (6 bases). Trimming removed 0 bases from V and 7 bases from J, with 27 bases in between. CDR1 is SGHTA, CDR2 FQGNSA, per germline. This CDR3 contains 19 residues. The DNA for the CDR3 is TGTGCCAGCAGCTTAGCAGGTCGGGCAGGCCAGGGGCCGGGTGGTGGCTACACCTTC. It yields the protein CASSLAGRAGQGPGGGYTF. The whole variable domain, remainder taken from reference TRBV7-2 and TRBJ1-2, is GAGVSQSPSNKVTEKGKDVELRCDPISGHTALYWYRQSLGQGLEFLIYFQGNSAPDKSGLPSDRFSAERTGGSVSTLTIQRTQQEDSAVYLCASSLAGRAGQGPGGGYTFGSGTRLTVV.

The rearrangement joins TRBV11-2 to TRBJ2-7; D uncertain. Germline V gene data show CDR1 as SGHAT and CDR2 as FQNNGV. The CDR3 has 12 residues. The germline V and J ends were trimmed by 5 bases and 4 bases, with 9 bases remaining between them. CDR3 bases: TGTGCCAGCAGCACCGGATCATACGAGCAGTACTTC. It specifies CASSTGSYEQYF.

V and J are TRBV5-4 and TRBJ2-5; 7 positions match TRBD2. Looked up from germline, CDR1 is SGHNT and CDR2 is YYREEE (reference sequence). CDR3 length equals 15 residues. J was trimmed by 1 base and V by 4 bases; bases with no gene match: 7. For the CDR3, the DNA is TGTGCCAGCAGCCCCGGGACTATAAGCCAAGAGACCCAGTACTTC. Amino acids: CASSPGTISQETQYF.

The chain combines TRBV21-1 with TRBJ2-7; the listed D gene, TRBD2, was not tested against the DNA. TRBV21-1 is a documented pseudogene. The CDR3 has 16 amino acids. CDR3 region: CASSSSGAGMTYEQYF. The CDR3, as DNA: TGTGCCAGCAGCAGCTCCGGGGCGGGGATGACCTACGAGCAGTACTTC.

This chain links TRBV6-5 with TRBJ1-1, with TRBD1 matching over 9 bases. This CDR3 contains 13 residues. V was pared by 6 bases and J by 5 bases, with 4 bases of the junction left unmatched. CDR1 and CDR2 (germline): MNHEY, SVGAGI. CDR3 in amino acids: CASRQGAGTEAFF. The CDR3, as DNA: TGTGCCAGCAGACAGGGGGCCGGGACTGAAGCTTTCTTT.

The chain has TRBV19 and TRBJ2-7; TRBD1 aligns across 7 bases. Germline V gives CDR1 LNHDA, CDR2 SQIVND (reference sequence). The length of the CDR3 is 13 residues. V lost 4 bases and J lost 5; bases outside the gene matches: 5. CDR3 bases: TGTGCCAGTAGTAGAGACAGGGCCGACGAGCAGTACTTC. Its protein is CASSRDRADEQYF.

A single count supports this clone. Different DNA sequences within this sample yield the same CDR3. V is TRBV18 and J is TRBJ1-2; the D gene is possibly TRBD1 (5 bases). The CDR3 totals 16 residues. The V end was cut by 6 bases, the J end by 0 bases, with 17 bases between. Germline lookup yields CDR1 KGHSH and CDR2 LQKENI. The CDR3 coding sequence is TGTGCCAGCTCGCCCACGGGGAGGGGAGCTAACTATGGCTACACCTTC. As protein: CASSPTGRGANYGYTF.

The chain joins TRBV28 to TRBJ1-4; a weak D match, TRBD1 (5 bases). V shed 4 bases and J shed 11 bases, with 8 bases lying between them. Germline V CDR1 and CDR2: MDHEN, SYDVKM. The CDR3 contains 11 residues. CDR3 in DNA: TGTGCCAGCAGTTCCGGGGGGAAACTGTTTTTT. It encodes CASSSGGKLFF.

The V gene is TRBV7-2, the J gene TRBJ1-2; TRBD1 agrees at 10 bases. Germline V gene sequence: CDR1 SGHTA, CDR2 FQGNSA. The CDR3 has 15 amino acids. The ends lost 4 bases at V and 6 bases at J; junction bases unmatched: 8. In nucleotides, the CDR3 is TGTGCCAGCAGCTCAAAAACCGGGACAGGGGATGGCTACACCTTC. Translating gives CASSSKTGTGDGYTF.

V is TRBV28 and J is TRBJ1-2; no firm D call. The V and J ends lost 6 bases and 1 base respectively, with 12 bases between them. This CDR3 spans 14 amino acids. Germline V gives CDR1 MDHEN, CDR2 SYDVKM. The CDR3 here is CASRALDRNYGYTF. The CDR3 nucleotides are TGTGCCAGCAGAGCCTTGGACCGTAACTATGGCTACACCTTC.

The chain is built from TRBV2 and TRBJ1-2; D is possibly TRBD1 (6 bases). V lost 4 bases and J 4 bases, leaving 13 bases between the germline ends. Per the germline V gene, CDR1 is SNHLY and CDR2 is FYNNEI. This CDR3 region has 14 residues. CDR3: CASSVERGAYGYTF. The CDR3 nucleotides are TGTGCCAGCAGTGTGGAGCGGGGGGCCTATGGCTACACCTTC.

CDR3 sequence reads: CASKPGLDYNEQFF. The DNA for the CDR3 is TGTGCCAGCAAACCGGGACTAGATTACAATGAGCAGTTCTTC. The rearrangement uses TRBV6-4 and TRBJ2-1, with TRBD2 matching over 8 bases. Germline CDR1 MRHNA, CDR2 SNTAGT. The junction had 6 bases not matched to a gene; V was cut back by 7 bases and J by 4 bases. The CDR3 has 14 amino acids.

The chain is built from TRBV13 and TRBJ2-1, with D hard to call. Trimming removed 0 bases from V and 0 bases from J, with 6 bases in between. The CDR3 is 15 residues long. Germline loops: CDR1 PRHDT, CDR2 FYEKMQ (reference sequence). The DNA for the CDR3 is TGTGCCAGCAGCTTAGGGGAGAGCTCCTACAATGAGCAGTTCTTC. Encoded protein: CASSLGESSYNEQFF.

The CDR3 sequence is CASSFLTGRQFF. The DNA of the CDR3 is TGTGCCAGCAGTTTCCTGACAGGGAGGCAGTTCTTC. The rearrangement uses TRBV27 and TRBJ2-1, with 7 bases fitting TRBD1. Germline assignment: CDR1 MNHEY and CDR2 SMNVEV (reference sequence). After removal of 3 bases from V and 12 bases from J, the junction contained 5 bases not matched to a gene. The CDR3 covers 12 residues.

The chain has TRBV18 and TRBJ2-5; D is possibly TRBD2 (5 bases). The CDR3 has 13 amino acids. Trimming removed 1 base from V and 3 bases from J, with 6 bases in between. From germline, CDR1 is KGHSH and CDR2 LQKENI. CDR3 sequence: CASSPQGEETQYF. Here the CDR3 DNA reads TGTGCCAGCTCACCACAGGGAGAAGAGACCCAGTACTTC.

On this clone itself: Other DNA sequences from this sample encode an identical CDR3 as well. This chain uses TRBV9 with TRBJ1-2; D uncertain. This CDR3 contains 13 residues. CDR1 SGDLS and CDR2 YYNGEE come from the germline V gene. V gave up 0 bases and J gave up 5 bases, with 8 bases separating them. CDR3 loop: CASSVGTAYGYTF. DNA of the CDR3: TGTGCCAGCAGCGTAGGTACAGCGTATGGCTACACCTTC.

The J gene is TRBJ1-5, the V gene TRBV9; no clear D gene. The CDR3 totals 13 residues. Between the trimmed V and J ends, which lost 4 bases and 5 bases, there was a span of 10 bases. Germline CDR1 and CDR2: SGDLS and YYNGEE. The CDR3 region is CASSQGLDQPQHF. As DNA, the CDR3 is TGTGCCAGCAGCCAAGGGTTAGATCAGCCCCAGCATTTT.

The chain has TRBV18 and TRBJ2-3; 8 nucleotides line up with TRBD1. V trimming: 3 bases; J trimming: 2 bases; junction bases outside the gene matches: 4. The CDR3 runs 15 residues. Germline V gene lookup returns CDR1 KGHSH and CDR2 LQKENI. CDR3 bases: TGTGCCAGCTCACCGCCCAGGGGGCTCACAGATACGCAGTATTTT. Amino acids: CASSPPRGLTDTQYF.

The chain carries TRBV5-1 and TRBJ1-3, with D possibly TRBD1 on 5 matching bases. The V gene's germline CDR1 is SGHRS and CDR2 YFSETQ. V was cut by 1 base and J by 1 base, with 9 bases left in between. CDR3 size: 15 residues. CDR3: CASSLTGLSGNTIYF. DNA of the CDR3: TGCGCCAGCAGCTTGACGGGGCTGTCTGGAAACACCATATATTTT.